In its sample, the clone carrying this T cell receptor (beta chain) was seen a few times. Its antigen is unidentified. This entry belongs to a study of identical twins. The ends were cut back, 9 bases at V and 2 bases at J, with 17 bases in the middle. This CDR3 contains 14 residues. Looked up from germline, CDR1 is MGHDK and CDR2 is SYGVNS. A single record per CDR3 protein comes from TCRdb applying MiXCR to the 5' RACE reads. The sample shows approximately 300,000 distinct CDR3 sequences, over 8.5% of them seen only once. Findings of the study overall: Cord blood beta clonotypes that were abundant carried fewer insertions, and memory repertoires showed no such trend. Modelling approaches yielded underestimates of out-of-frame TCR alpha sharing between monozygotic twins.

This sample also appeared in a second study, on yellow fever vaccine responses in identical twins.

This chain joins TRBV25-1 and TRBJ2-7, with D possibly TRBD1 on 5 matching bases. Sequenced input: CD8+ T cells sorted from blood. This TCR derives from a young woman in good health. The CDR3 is CASSFQDNAYEQYF. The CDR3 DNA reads TGTGCCAGTAGCTTCCAGGACAACGCCTACGAGCAGTACTTC.